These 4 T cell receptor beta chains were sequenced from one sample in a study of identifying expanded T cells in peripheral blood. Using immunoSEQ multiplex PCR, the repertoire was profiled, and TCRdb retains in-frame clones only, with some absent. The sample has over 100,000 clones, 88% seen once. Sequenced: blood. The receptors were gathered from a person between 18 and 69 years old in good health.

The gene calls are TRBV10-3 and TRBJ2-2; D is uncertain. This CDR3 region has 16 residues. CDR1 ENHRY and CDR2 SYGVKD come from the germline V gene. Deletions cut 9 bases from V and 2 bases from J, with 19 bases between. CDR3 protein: CAISKVKVGNTGELFF. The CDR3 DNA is TGTGCCATTAGTAAGGTCAAAGTTGGCAACACCGGGGAGCTGTTTTTT.

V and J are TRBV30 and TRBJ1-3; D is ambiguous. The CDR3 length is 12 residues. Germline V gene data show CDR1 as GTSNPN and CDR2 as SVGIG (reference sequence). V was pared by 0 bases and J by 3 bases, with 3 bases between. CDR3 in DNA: TGTGCCTGGAGTGTACGTGGAAACACCATATATTTT. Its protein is CAWSVRGNTIYF.

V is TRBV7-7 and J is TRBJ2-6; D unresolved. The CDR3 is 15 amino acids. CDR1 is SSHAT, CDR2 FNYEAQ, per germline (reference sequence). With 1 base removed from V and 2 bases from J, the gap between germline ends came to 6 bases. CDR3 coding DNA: TGTGCCAGCAGCTTAGGTGGGGCTGGGGCCAACGTCCTGACTTTC. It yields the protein CASSLGGAGANVLTF.

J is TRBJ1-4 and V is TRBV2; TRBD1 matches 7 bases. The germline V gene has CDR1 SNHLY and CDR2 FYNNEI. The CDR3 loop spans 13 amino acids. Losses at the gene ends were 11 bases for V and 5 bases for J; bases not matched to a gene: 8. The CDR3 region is CARGEGANEKLFF. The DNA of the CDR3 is TGTGCCCGCGGGGAGGGGGCGAATGAAAAACTGTTTTTT.